This TCR beta chain was profiled in a study of OX40 agonist ivuxolimab in advanced cancers. At the level of the study: Subjects had a mean age of approximately 60 years, with a range of roughly 20 to 79; almost 85% were male.

Study observations and caveats: Nonresponders, in some cases, also had low normalized T-cell clonal expansion. CD8+ T cells averaged more expanded clones than CD4+.

On this clone itself: What it binds is not known.

Generated by immunoSEQ multiplex PCR, the TCRdb table keeps only in-frame clones and is missing some. The sample carries tens of thousands of clones, more than 85% recorded once. Trimming stripped 3 bases from V and 4 bases from J, with 12 bases between. The CDR3 runs to 14 residues. CDR1 is MDHEN, CDR2 SYDVKM, per germline. Enrollment shut out patients with autoimmune disease history or systemic immunosuppression. The starting material was CD4+ or CD8+ T cells sorted from blood, obtained in a trial of the OX40 agonist ivuxolimab. This TCR derives from an adult with an advanced solid tumor such as melanoma, head and neck, liver or kidney cancer. The chain combines TRBV28 with TRBJ1-2; D perhaps matches TRBD1 (5 bases). The CDR3 is CASSLTVRGYGYTF. The CDR3 DNA reads as TGTGCCAGCAGTTTGACAGTGAGGGGCTATGGCTACACCTTC.